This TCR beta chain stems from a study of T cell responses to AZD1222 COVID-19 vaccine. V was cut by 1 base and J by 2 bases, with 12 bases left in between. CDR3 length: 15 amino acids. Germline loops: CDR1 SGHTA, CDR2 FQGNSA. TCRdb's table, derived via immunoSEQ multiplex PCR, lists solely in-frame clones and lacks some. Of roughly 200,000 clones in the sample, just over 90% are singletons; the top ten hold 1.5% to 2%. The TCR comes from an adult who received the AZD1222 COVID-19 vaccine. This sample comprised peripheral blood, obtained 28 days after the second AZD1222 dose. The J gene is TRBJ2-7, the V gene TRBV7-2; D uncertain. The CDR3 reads CASSLGGSKTYEQYF. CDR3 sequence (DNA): TGTGCCAGCAGCTTAGGGGGATCCAAAACCTACGAGCAGTACTTC.